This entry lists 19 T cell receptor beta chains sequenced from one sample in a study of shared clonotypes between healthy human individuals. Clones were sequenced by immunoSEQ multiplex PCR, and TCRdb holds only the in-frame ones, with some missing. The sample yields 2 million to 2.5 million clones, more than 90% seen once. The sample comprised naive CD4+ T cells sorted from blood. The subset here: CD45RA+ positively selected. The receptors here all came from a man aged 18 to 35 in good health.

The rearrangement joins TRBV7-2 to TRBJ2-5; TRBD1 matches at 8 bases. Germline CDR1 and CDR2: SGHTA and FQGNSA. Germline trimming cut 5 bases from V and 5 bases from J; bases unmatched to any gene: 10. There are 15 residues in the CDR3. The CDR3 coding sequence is TGTGCCAGCAGCCCCGCCGGGACAGGTCTGGAGACCCAGTACTTC. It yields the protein CASSPAGTGLETQYF.

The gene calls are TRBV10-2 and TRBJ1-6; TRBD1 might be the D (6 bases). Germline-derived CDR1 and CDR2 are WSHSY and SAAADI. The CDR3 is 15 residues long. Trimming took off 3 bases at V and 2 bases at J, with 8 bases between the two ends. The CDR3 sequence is CASSENRAYNSPLHF. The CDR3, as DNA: TGCGCCAGCAGTGAAAACAGGGCCTATAATTCACCCCTCCACTTT.

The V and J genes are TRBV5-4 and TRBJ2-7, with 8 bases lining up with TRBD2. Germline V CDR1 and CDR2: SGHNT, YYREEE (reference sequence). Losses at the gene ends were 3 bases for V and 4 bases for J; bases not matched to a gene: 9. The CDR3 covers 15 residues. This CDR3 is CASSSPGTSKYEQYF. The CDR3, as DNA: TGTGCCAGCAGCTCCCCCGGGACTAGTAAGTACGAGCAGTACTTC.

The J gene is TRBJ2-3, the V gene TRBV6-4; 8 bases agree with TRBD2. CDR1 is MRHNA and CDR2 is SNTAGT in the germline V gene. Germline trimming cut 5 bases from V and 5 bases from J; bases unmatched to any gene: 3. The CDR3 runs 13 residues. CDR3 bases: TGTGCCAGCAGTAGCGGGGGTGTAGATACGCAGTATTTT. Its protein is CASSSGGVDTQYF.

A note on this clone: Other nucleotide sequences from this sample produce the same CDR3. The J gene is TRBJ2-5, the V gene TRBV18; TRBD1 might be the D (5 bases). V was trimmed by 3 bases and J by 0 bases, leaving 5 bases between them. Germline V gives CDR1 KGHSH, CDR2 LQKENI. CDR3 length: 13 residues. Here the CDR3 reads CASSPGHQETQYF. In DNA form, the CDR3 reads TGTGCCAGCTCACCGGGGCACCAAGAGACCCAGTACTTC.

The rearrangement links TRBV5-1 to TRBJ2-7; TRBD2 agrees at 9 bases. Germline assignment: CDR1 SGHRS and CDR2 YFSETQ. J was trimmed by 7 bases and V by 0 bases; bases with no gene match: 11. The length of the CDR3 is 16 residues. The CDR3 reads CASSLDLAGAGEEQYF. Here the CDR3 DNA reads TGCGCCAGCAGCTTGGACTTAGCGGGAGCGGGCGAAGAGCAGTACTTC.

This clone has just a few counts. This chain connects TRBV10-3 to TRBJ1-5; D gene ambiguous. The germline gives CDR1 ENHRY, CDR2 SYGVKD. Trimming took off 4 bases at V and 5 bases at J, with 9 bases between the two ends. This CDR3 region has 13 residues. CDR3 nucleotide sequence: TGTGCCATCAGTGGCGCAGAATATCAGCCCCAGCATTTT. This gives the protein CAISGAEYQPQHF.

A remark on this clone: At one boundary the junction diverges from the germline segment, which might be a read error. Here the CDR3 reads CGEGGNEKLFF. For the CDR3, the DNA is TGCGGAGAGGGAGGGAATGAAAAACTGTTTTTT. This rearrangement joins TRBV2 to TRBJ1-4; D ambiguous. The CDR3 length is 11 residues. Germline-derived CDR1 and CDR2 are SNHLY and FYNNEI.

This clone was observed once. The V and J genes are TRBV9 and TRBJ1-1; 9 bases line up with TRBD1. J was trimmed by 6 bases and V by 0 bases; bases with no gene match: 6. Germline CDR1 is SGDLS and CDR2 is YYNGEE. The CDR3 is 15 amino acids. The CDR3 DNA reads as TGTGCCAGCAGCGTAGTGGGGACAGGGTACCCTGAAGCTTTCTTT. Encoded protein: CASSVVGTGYPEAFF.

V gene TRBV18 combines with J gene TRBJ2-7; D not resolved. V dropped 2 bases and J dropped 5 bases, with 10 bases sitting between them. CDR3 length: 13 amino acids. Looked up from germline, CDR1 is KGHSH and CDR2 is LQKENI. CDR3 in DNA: TGTGCCAGCTCACCATCATCAGGCGACGAGCAGTACTTC. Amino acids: CASSPSSGDEQYF. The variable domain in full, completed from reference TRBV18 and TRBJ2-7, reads NAGVMQNPRHLVRRRGQEARLRCSPMKGHSHVYWYRQLPEEGLKFMVYLQKENIIDESGMPKERFSAEFPKEGPSILRIQQVVRGDSAAYFCASSPSSGDEQYFGPGTRLTVT.

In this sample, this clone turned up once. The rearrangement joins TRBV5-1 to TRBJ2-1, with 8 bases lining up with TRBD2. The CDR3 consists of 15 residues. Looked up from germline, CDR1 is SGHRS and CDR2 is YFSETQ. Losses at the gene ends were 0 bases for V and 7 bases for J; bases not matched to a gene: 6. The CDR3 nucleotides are TGCGCCAGCAGCTTGGGAGCGGGGGCCTGGAATGAGCAGTTCTTC. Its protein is CASSLGAGAWNEQFF.

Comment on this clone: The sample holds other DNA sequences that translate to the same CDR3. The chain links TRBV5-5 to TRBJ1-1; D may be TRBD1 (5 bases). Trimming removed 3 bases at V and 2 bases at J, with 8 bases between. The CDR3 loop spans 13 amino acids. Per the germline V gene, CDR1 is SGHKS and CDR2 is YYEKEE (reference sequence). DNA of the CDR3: TGTGCCAGCAGCTCGCAGGGAAACACTGAAGCTTTCTTT. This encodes CASSSQGNTEAFF.

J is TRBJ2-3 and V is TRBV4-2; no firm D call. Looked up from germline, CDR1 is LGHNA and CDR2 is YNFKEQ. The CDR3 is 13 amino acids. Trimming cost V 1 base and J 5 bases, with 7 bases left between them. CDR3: CASSQALRDTQYF. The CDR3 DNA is TGTGCCAGCAGCCAAGCATTACGAGATACGCAGTATTTT.

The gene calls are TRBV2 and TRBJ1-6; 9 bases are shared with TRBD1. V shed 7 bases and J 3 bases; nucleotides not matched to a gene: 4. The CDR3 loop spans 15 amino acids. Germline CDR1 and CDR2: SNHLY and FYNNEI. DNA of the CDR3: TGTGCCAGCAAGGGACAGGGAATCTATAATTCACCCCTCCACTTT. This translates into CASKGQGIYNSPLHF.

CDR3 DNA sequence: TGTGCCAGCAGCTCTCTACGGACTGAAAAACTGTTTTTT. Translating gives CASSSLRTEKLFF. The J gene is TRBJ1-4, the V gene TRBV5-6; D remains ambiguous. V lost 3 bases and J lost 7, with 10 bases in between. The CDR3 contains 13 residues. Germline CDR1 and CDR2: SGHDT and YYEEEE.

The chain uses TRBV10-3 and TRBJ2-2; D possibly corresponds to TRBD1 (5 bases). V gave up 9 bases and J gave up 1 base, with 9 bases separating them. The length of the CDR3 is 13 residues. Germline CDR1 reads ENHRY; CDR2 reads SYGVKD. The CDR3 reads CAMTALNTGELFF. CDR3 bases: TGTGCCATGACAGCCTTGAACACCGGGGAGCTGTTTTTT.

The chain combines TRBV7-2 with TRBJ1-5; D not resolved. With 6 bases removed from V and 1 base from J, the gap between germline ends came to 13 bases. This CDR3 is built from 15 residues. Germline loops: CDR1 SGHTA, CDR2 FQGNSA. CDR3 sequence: CASSQGVSSNQPQHF. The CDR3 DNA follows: TGTGCCAGCAGTCAAGGTGTGTCCAGCAATCAGCCCCAGCATTTT.

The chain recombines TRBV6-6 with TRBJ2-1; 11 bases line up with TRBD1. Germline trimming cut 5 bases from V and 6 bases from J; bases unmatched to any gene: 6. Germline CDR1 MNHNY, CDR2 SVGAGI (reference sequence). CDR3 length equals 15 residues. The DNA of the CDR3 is TGTGCCAGCAGTAAGTCCGGGACAGGGGGCAATGAGCAGTTCTTC. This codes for CASSKSGTGGNEQFF.

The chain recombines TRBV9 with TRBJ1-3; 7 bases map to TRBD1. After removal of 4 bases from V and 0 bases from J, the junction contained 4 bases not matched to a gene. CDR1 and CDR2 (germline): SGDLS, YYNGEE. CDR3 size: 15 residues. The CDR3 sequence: CASSSTGSSGNTIYF. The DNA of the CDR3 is TGTGCCAGCAGCTCGACAGGGAGCTCTGGAAACACCATATATTTT. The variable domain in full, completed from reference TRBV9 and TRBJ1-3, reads DSGVTQTPKHLITATGQRVTLRCSPRSGDLSVYWYQQSLDQGLQFLIQYYNGEERAKGNILERFSAQQFPDLHSELNLSSLELGDSALYFCASSSTGSSGNTIYFGEGSWLTVV.